The 27 T cell receptor beta chains in this list originate from one sample, sequenced in a study of PD-1 blockade in classical Hodgkin lymphoma. TCRdb's table, derived via immunoSEQ multiplex PCR, lists solely in-frame clones and lacks some. The top ten clones hold approximately 8.1% of a sample with about 75,000 clones, just over 90% of them seen once. Every one of the patients relapsed after autologous stem cell transplantation (brentuximab vedotin exposure was variable). The sequenced sample was peripheral blood mononuclear cells (PBMCs), obtained at baseline. The receptors were gathered from a human donor with classical Hodgkin lymphoma.

Only one count was recorded for this clone. The V and J genes are TRBV9 and TRBJ2-3, with a tentative D call TRBD2 (5 bases). Germline lookup yields CDR1 SGDLS and CDR2 YYNGEE. The CDR3 covers 14 residues. V gave up 5 bases and J gave up 6 bases, with 16 bases separating them. In DNA, the CDR3 is TGTGCCAGCAGTCGCGTGGCGGGTCTTGATACGCAGTATTTT. It is translated as CASSRVAGLDTQYF.

This chain joins TRBV27 and TRBJ1-2; D gene uncertain. Germline values: CDR1 MNHEY, CDR2 SMNVEV (reference sequence). The CDR3 totals 14 residues. V shed 5 bases and J shed 3 bases, with 13 bases lying between them. CDR3 bases: TGTGCCAGCAGTGCAACGGGGTCCTACTATGGCTACACCTTC. It yields the protein CASSATGSYYGYTF.

V and J are TRBV7-9 and TRBJ2-3, with 7 bases matching TRBD1. The CDR3 has 17 amino acids. CDR1 and CDR2 from the germline V gene are SEHNR and FQNEAQ (reference sequence). V lost 2 bases, J lost 1 base, and 9 bases stayed unmatched. The CDR3 loop reads CASSLLRQGIGTDTQYF. As DNA, the CDR3 is TGTGCCAGCAGCTTATTAAGACAGGGTATTGGCACAGATACGCAGTATTTT.

This chain joins TRBV5-8 and TRBJ2-1, with D unresolved. The CDR3 extends over 14 amino acids. The V and J ends lost 4 bases and 3 bases respectively, with 11 bases between them. Germline CDR1 and CDR2: SGHTS and YDEGEE. CDR3 residues: CASSQSGLYNEQFF. The CDR3 DNA sequence: TGTGCCAGCAGCCAATCTGGTCTCTACAATGAGCAGTTCTTC.

As DNA, the CDR3 is TGTGCCAGCCCCCCGACTCGGACAGGGGGCGGTGAGACCCAGTACTTC. The encoded protein is CASPPTRTGGGETQYF. The V and J genes are TRBV6-6 and TRBJ2-5; 11 bases are shared with TRBD1. J lost 5 bases, V lost 8 bases, and 13 bases had no gene match. Germline values: CDR1 MNHNY, CDR2 SVGAGI (reference sequence). The CDR3 sequence is 16 residues long.

This clone has just one count. V and J are TRBV4-2 and TRBJ2-5, with 8 bases matching TRBD2. This CDR3 is 14 amino acids long. V dropped 1 base and J dropped 2; count of bases not matched to a gene: 0. CDR1 is LGHNA and CDR2 is YNFKEQ in the germline V gene. This CDR3 is CASSQAGGQETQYF. CDR3 sequence (DNA): TGTGCCAGCAGCCAAGCGGGGGGGCAAGAGACCCAGTACTTC.

The chain links TRBV29-1 to TRBJ1-1; D unresolved. This CDR3 comprises 13 residues. V lost 3 bases, J lost 3 bases, and 11 bases lay in between. Germline CDR1 and CDR2: SQVTM and ANQGSEA. This CDR3 is CSVDDGVYTEAFF. Here the CDR3 DNA reads TGCAGCGTTGACGACGGGGTTTACACTGAAGCTTTCTTT.

The V gene is TRBV4-3, the J gene TRBJ1-2; 8 bases map to TRBD1. Germline V CDR1 and CDR2: LGHNA, YSLEER. This CDR3 has 14 residues. The V segment lost 3 bases and the J segment 8 bases; nucleotides outside the gene matches: 8. The chain's CDR3 is CASSHWTGPDGYTF. CDR3 coding DNA: TGCGCCAGCAGCCACTGGACAGGGCCGGACGGCTACACCTTC.

About this clone: The junction differs from germline at one of its ends, possibly a read error. The V and J genes are TRBV5-4 and TRBJ2-1; D gene ambiguous. This CDR3 is 13 amino acids long. Germline values: CDR1 SGHNT, CDR2 YYREEE (reference sequence). CDR3 sequence: CASRFWGYNEQFF. CDR3 DNA: TGTGCCAGCCGCTTTTGGGGCTACAATGAGCAGTTCTTC.

This clone was detected only once. This chain links TRBV27 with TRBJ2-5, with TRBD1 identical over 8 bases. The CDR3 runs 14 residues. Germline V gene data show CDR1 as MNHEY and CDR2 as SMNVEV (reference sequence). V dropped 6 bases and J dropped 2; count of bases not matched to a gene: 5. CDR3 in amino acids: CASSIRDRQETQYF. The CDR3, as DNA: TGTGCCAGCAGCATCCGGGACAGGCAAGAGACCCAGTACTTC.

The rearrangement uses TRBV7-6 and TRBJ2-5; tentatively, D is TRBD1 (6 bases). The CDR3 contains 18 residues. Germline CDR1 and CDR2: SGHVS and FNYEAQ. Trimming cost V 4 bases and J 0 bases, with 21 bases left between them. Here the CDR3 DNA reads TGTGCCAGCAGCTCCTCTTTCGTGGACAGCCGGGACCAAGAGACCCAGTACTTC. Protein product: CASSSSFVDSRDQETQYF. Variable domain in full (rest from reference TRBV7-6 and TRBJ2-5): GAGVSQSPRYKVTKRGQDVALRCDPISGHVSLYWYRQALGQGPEFLTYFNYEAQQDKSGLPNDRFSAERPEGSISTLTIQRTEQRDSAMYRCASSSSFVDSRDQETQYFGPGTRLLVL.

This chain joins TRBV6-1 and TRBJ2-1; 7 bases agree with TRBD1. The junction had 6 bases not matched to a gene; V was cut back by 6 bases and J by 1 base. CDR1 is MNHNS, CDR2 SASEGT, per germline. This CDR3 comprises 15 residues. The CDR3 here is CASRITGVSYNEQFF. CDR3 in DNA: TGTGCCAGCAGGATAACAGGGGTTTCCTACAATGAGCAGTTCTTC.

The J gene is TRBJ2-7, the V gene TRBV6-5; maybe TRBD1 (5 bases). The germline V gene has CDR1 MNHEY and CDR2 SVGAGI. The CDR3 runs to 14 residues. Trimming left V 2 bases short and J 2 bases short, with 10 bases between. The CDR3 is CASSYDSIPYEQYF. CDR3 DNA: TGTGCCAGCAGTTACGACAGCATCCCCTACGAGCAGTACTTC.

V is TRBV28 and J is TRBJ1-1, with a possible D match to TRBD1 (5 bases). Trimming left V 2 bases short and J 1 base short, with 11 bases between. Looked up from germline, CDR1 is MDHEN and CDR2 is SYDVKM. This CDR3 spans 15 amino acids. In DNA form, the CDR3 reads TGTGCCAGCAGTTTAGGGGGGGAGGGGAACACTGAAGCTTTCTTT. This encodes CASSLGGEGNTEAFF.

The DNA of the CDR3 is TGTGCCTGGAGTCCTGGACAGGCGTGGAGCAATCAGCCCCAGCATTTT. This sequence encodes CAWSPGQAWSNQPQHF. The genes are TRBV30 and TRBJ1-5; TRBD1 agrees at 7 bases. Germline V gives CDR1 GTSNPN, CDR2 SVGIG (reference sequence). The length of the CDR3 is 16 residues. After removal of 2 bases from V and 1 base from J, the junction contained 8 bases not matched to a gene.

J is TRBJ2-1 and V is TRBV4-3; 10 nucleotides line up with TRBD2. The length of the CDR3 is 17 residues. Germline assignment: CDR1 LGHNA and CDR2 YSLEER. J lost 3 bases, V lost 2 bases, and 7 bases had no gene match. This CDR3 reads CASSQQAGTSVYNEQFF. The CDR3 nucleotides read TGCGCCAGCAGCCAACAAGCGGGGACTAGCGTCTACAATGAGCAGTTCTTC.

V is TRBV7-9 and J is TRBJ2-2; a possible D gene is TRBD2 (5 bases). Trimming took off 7 bases at V and 4 bases at J, with 13 bases between the two ends. CDR1 and CDR2 (germline): SEHNR, FQNEAQ (reference sequence). The length of the CDR3 is 14 residues. DNA for the CDR3: TGTGCCAGCACCTACGGGATTCTCACCGGGGAGCTGTTTTTT. Its protein product is CASTYGILTGELFF.

V and J are TRBV7-9 and TRBJ2-4, with D uncertain. The V gene's germline CDR1 is SEHNR and CDR2 FQNEAQ (reference sequence). Trimming removed 1 base at V and 0 bases at J, with 7 bases between. The CDR3 is 15 residues long. As DNA, the CDR3 is TGTGCCAGCAGCTTAGGGGCTAGAGCCAAAAACATTCAGTACTTC. As protein: CASSLGARAKNIQYF.

This chain links TRBV28 with TRBJ1-1, with 7 bases matching TRBD1. From germline, CDR1 is MDHEN and CDR2 SYDVKM. Trimming took 6 bases from V and 1 from J; bases not matched to a gene: 17. The CDR3 is made up of 18 amino acids. CDR3 loop: CASSRESLFRGENTEAFF. The CDR3, as DNA: TGTGCCAGCAGCCGAGAATCCCTCTTCAGGGGGGAGAACACTGAAGCTTTCTTT.

This clone was detected a few times. This chain uses TRBV19 with TRBJ1-2, with D unclear. The CDR3 covers 14 residues. V lost 3 bases to trimming and J lost 5 bases, with 13 bases between them. The germline gives CDR1 LNHDA, CDR2 SQIVND (reference sequence). This CDR3 is CASSIGRVPYGYTF. In nucleotides, the CDR3 is TGTGCCAGTAGTATTGGCCGGGTCCCTTATGGCTACACCTTC.

V and J are TRBV5-8 and TRBJ2-7, with D unresolved. V dropped 3 bases and J dropped 0 bases, with 13 bases sitting between them. The germline V gene has CDR1 SGHTS and CDR2 YDEGEE. The CDR3 has 15 residues. The CDR3 DNA reads as TGTGCCAGCAGCTCTACGGGCTTAAGCTCCTACGAGCAGTACTTC. Its translation is CASSSTGLSSYEQYF.

V and J are TRBV2 and TRBJ2-7, with 10 bases matching TRBD2. The ends lost 6 bases at V and 4 bases at J; junction bases unmatched: 12. The CDR3 consists of 16 residues. Germline V gene data show CDR1 as SNHLY and CDR2 as FYNNEI. CDR3 nucleotide sequence: TGTGCCAGCAGAGGGGAAGCGGGGGGGCCGACGTACGAGCAGTACTTC. It is translated as CASRGEAGGPTYEQYF.

This chain uses TRBV28 with TRBJ2-7; D uncertain. CDR1 MDHEN and CDR2 SYDVKM come from the germline V gene. Between the trimmed V and J ends, which lost 5 bases and 0 bases, there was a span of 11 bases. This CDR3 spans 14 amino acids. CDR3 amino acids: CASSRVLSSYEQYF. The CDR3 coding sequence is TGTGCCAGCAGTAGGGTCCTGAGCTCCTACGAGCAGTACTTC.

On this clone itself: The CDR3 end shows no conserved phenylalanine or tryptophan, and so a read error is likely. The chain carries TRBV9 and TRBJ1-2; perhaps TRBD1 as D (5 bases). Germline loops: CDR1 SGDLS, CDR2 YYNGEE. The CDR3 has 13 residues. The V and J ends lost 5 bases and 1 base respectively, with 9 bases between them. The CDR3 here is CASRGTVNYGYTS. CDR3 DNA sequence: TGTGCCAGCAGGGGGACGGTTAACTATGGCTACACCTCC.

The chain has TRBV7-9 and TRBJ1-2, with D hard to call. Trimming removed 5 bases at V and 7 bases at J, with 11 bases between. The CDR3 has 12 residues. The germline CDR1 and CDR2 sequences are SEHNR and FQNEAQ (reference sequence). The CDR3 protein is CASSVKDPGYTF. CDR3 nucleotide sequence: TGTGCCAGCAGCGTTAAGGATCCTGGCTACACCTTC.

This chain connects TRBV19 to TRBJ1-1; D is ambiguous. Germline V gives CDR1 LNHDA, CDR2 SQIVND (reference sequence). V was pared by 0 bases and J by 1 base, with 3 bases between. The CDR3 runs 13 residues. In nucleotides, the CDR3 is TGTGCCAGTAGTATAGAAAAGAACACTGAAGCTTTCTTT. Residues: CASSIEKNTEAFF.

The chain uses TRBV4-1 and TRBJ2-7; 10 nucleotides line up with TRBD2. Germline CDR1 MGHRA, CDR2 YSYEKL. V dropped 0 bases and J dropped 6; count of bases not matched to a gene: 14. The CDR3 contains 18 residues. The CDR3 region is CASSQDLWESGRAFEQYF. As DNA, the CDR3 is TGCGCCAGCAGCCAAGATCTGTGGGAGAGCGGGAGGGCCTTCGAGCAGTACTTC.